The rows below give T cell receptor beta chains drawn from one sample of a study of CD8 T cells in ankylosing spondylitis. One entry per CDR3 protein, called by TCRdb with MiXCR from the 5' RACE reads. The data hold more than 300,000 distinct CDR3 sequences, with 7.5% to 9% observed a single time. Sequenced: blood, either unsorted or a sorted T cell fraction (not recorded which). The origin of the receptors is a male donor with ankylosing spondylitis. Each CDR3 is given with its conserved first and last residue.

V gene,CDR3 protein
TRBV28,CASCRQHEAFF
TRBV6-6,CASSYSSAEQYF
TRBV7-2,CASLSGLAGWNEQFF
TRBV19,CASSVLAGVDEQFF
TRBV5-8,CASSRTGGYTF
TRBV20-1,CSASASGLQETQYF
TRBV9,CASSRTGTLYGYTF
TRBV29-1,CSVDTEAFF
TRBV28,CASSFVRSYNEQFF
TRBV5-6,CASSLDRYYNEQFF
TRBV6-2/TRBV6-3,CASSHRGRAGELFF
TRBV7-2,CASSLARYTGELFF
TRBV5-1,CASSLTTSFSTDTQYF
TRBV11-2,CASSLGGVGELFF
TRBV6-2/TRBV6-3,CASSYRTGIAYEQYF
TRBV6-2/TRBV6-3,CASRSPGTGDYGYTF
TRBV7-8,CASSFTNYNEQFF
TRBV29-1,CSVDGLAGVYEQYF
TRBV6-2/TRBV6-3,CASIYRGGKSADTQYF
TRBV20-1,CSAKSFTNLNTEAFF
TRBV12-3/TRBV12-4,CASSLDRTRHEKLFF
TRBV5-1,CASTLDLTTPGELFF
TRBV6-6,CASSYTQGNIQYF
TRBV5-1,CASSLYGSGRALKQYF
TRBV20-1,CSARDSRADQETQYF
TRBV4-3,CASSQPASGRVAEQFF
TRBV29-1,CSVDFTGGVGNTIYF
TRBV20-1,CSARWDRNYEQYF
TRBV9,CASSGYRAGANVLTF
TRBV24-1,CATSDPRSEQFF
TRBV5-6,CASSFGSFDEQYF
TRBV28,CASSSNFGTGPQETQYF
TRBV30,CAWSGTVQETQYF
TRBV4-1,CASSQASGNHNEQFF
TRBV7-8,CASSSLGRGDTEAFF
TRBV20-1,CSASPQGSGPQHF
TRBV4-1,CASSHATGREQYF
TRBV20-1,CSALLSQNTDTQYF
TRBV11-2,CASSLGLAGRSSTDTQYF
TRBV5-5,CASSLAWEETQYF
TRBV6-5,CASSYSRGAPYNEQFF
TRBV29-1,CSGGQGEAFF
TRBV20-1,CSARGLAGLGNREQFF
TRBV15,CATSISLASRNNEQFF
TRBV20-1,CSGLGGVTYEQYF
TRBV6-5,CASSYGQTYNSPLHF
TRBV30,CAWSNPLAGGRNTQYF
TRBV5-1,CASSAGWGTNTDTQYF
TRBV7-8,CASSLVSLWQGIANIQYF
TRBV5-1,CASSQDRGPLNNYGYTF
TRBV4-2,CASSLPDSDQPQHF
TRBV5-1,CASRDPRTTGELFF
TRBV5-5,CASSRAGESYEQYF
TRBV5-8,CASSQTGLGSYEQYF
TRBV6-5,CASSYGVEVRNTEAFF
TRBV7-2,CASTNRLALEQYF
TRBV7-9,CASSGSGTGDLETQYF
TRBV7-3,CASSKAGAQSEQYF